Listed below are T cell receptor beta chains from one sample, sequenced in a study of T cell responses to AZD1222 COVID-19 vaccine. Method: immunoSEQ multiplex PCR; TCRdb's copy keeps in-frame clones and lacks some. Counted here are tens of thousands of clones, roughly 85% occurring once; the ten biggest clones make up roughly 5%. Sequences were derived from peripheral blood, sampled 28 days after the second AZD1222 dose. The receptor source for this set is an adult who received the AZD1222 COVID-19 vaccine. CDR3s include the opening cysteine and the closing phenylalanine or tryptophan. Fields, in order: clone size, D gene, J gene, V gene, CDR3 protein, CDR3 DNA. A D gene is named only where the DNA matches it firmly. For some rows the clone size is stated as once, few or many, or as a class when expanded; others skip it.

few | TRBD2 | TRBJ2-7 | TRBV2 | CASSEGPGGVRAQQYF | TGTGCCAGCAGTGAAGGACCGGGGGGGGTTCGGGCCCAGCAGTACTTC
. | . | TRBJ2-3 | TRBV27 | CASSISPGAEEYF | TGTGCCAGCAGTATCTCCCCGGGGGCCGAGGAGTATTTT
. | TRBD2 | TRBJ2-7 | TRBV18 | CASSPRGGYEQYF | TGTGCCAGCTCCCCTCGGGGAGGGTACGAGCAGTACTTC
. | . | TRBJ2-5 | TRBV7-2 | CASSKTSGGDQYF | TGTGCCAGCAGCAAGACCTCCGGGGGAGACCAGTACTTC
. | TRBD1 | TRBJ2-3 | TRBV18 | CASSPQRQGVTDTQYF | TGTGCCAGCTCACCACAACGACAGGGGGTAACAGATACGCAGTATTTT
. | . | TRBJ1-1 | TRBV6-5 | CASSRRGTEAFF | TGTGCCAGCAGTCGCCGGGGGACTGAAGCTTTCTTT
. | TRBD1 | TRBJ1-5 | TRBV20-1 | CSASLGQGAISNQPQHF | TGCAGTGCTAGTCTGGGACAGGGGGCGATTAGCAATCAGCCCCAGCATTTT
few | . | TRBJ1-3 | TRBV5-1 | CASSLAVDSGNTIYF | TGCGCCAGCAGCTTGGCAGTCGACTCTGGAAACACCATATATTTT
few | . | TRBJ1-5 | TRBV7-9 | CASSLWRGGRGDQPQHF | TGTGCCAGCAGCTTATGGCGAGGCGGCAGGGGAGATCAGCCCCAGCATTTT
. | TRBD1 | TRBJ1-4 | TRBV28 | CASSSTTTGGGEKLFF | TGTGCCAGCAGTTCCACCACGACAGGGGGCGGTGAAAAACTGTTTTTT
few | . | TRBJ1-1 | TRBV19 | CASSITQGGEAFF | TGTGCCAGTAGTATTACGCAGGGTGGTGAAGCTTTCTTT
. | TRBD2 | TRBJ2-1 | TRBV28 | CASSGGGPYNEQFF | TGTGCCAGCAGCGGCGGGGGTCCATACAATGAGCAGTTCTTC
once | TRBD1 | TRBJ2-7 | TRBV27 | CASSPQTGPYEQYF | TGTGCCAGCAGTCCCCAGACAGGGCCCTACGAGCAGTACTTC
. | . | TRBJ1-1 | TRBV7-9 | CASSLGTGVFTEAFF | TGTGCCAGCAGCTTAGGGACGGGGGTGTTCACTGAAGCTTTCTTT
few | TRBD1 | TRBJ1-5 | TRBV10-3 | CAIRATGDSNQPQHF | TGTGCCATCAGGGCGACAGGGGATAGCAATCAGCCCCAGCATTTT
. | TRBD1 | TRBJ2-1 | TRBV6-5 | CASSYSRDRNEQFF | TGTGCCAGCAGTTACTCACGGGACAGGAATGAGCAGTTCTTC
. | . | TRBJ2-1 | TRBV6-5 | CASSSRTSKLDEQFF | TGTGCCAGCAGTTCCCGCACCTCTAAATTGGATGAGCAGTTCTTC
. | TRBD2 | TRBJ2-3 | TRBV3-1/TRBV3-2 | CASSQDLARGAADTQYF | TGTGCCAGCAGCCAAGATCTTGCGCGGGGGGCCGCAGATACGCAGTATTTT
. | . | TRBJ1-4 | TRBV21-1 | CASSRPETANEKLFF | TGTGCCAGCAGCAGACCGGAGACGGCTAATGAAAAACTGTTTTTT
. | . | TRBJ2-4 | TRBV27 | CATGRGENIQYF | TGTGCCACCGGCAGAGGCGAAAACATTCAGTACTTC
once | . | TRBJ2-3 | TRBV30 | CAWSSGAATDTQYF | TGTGCCTGGAGTAGTGGGGCCGCCACAGATACGCAGTATTTT
. | . | TRBJ2-7 | TRBV2 | CASKRAFEQYF | TGTGCCAGCAAGAGGGCATTCGAGCAGTACTTC
. | . | TRBJ1-1 | TRBV28 | CASSLGGGVNTEAFF | TGTGCCAGCAGTTTAGGTGGAGGGGTGAACACTGAAGCTTTCTTT
. | . | TRBJ2-7 | TRBV20-1 | CSASRREYEQYF | TGCAGTGCTAGTCGCAGGGAATACGAGCAGTACTTC
once | . | TRBJ1-6 | TRBV6-5 | CASSSYNSPLHF | TGTGCCAGCAGTTCGTATAATTCACCCCTCCACTTT
. | . | TRBJ1-5 | TRBV27 | CASSLLPGHSNQPQHF | TGTGCCAGCAGTTTACTTCCGGGGCACAGCAATCAGCCCCAGCATTTT
. | TRBD1 | TRBJ2-7 | TRBV28 | CASRRQGGPPYEQYF | TGTGCCAGCAGACGACAGGGGGGGCCCCCCTACGAGCAGTACTTC